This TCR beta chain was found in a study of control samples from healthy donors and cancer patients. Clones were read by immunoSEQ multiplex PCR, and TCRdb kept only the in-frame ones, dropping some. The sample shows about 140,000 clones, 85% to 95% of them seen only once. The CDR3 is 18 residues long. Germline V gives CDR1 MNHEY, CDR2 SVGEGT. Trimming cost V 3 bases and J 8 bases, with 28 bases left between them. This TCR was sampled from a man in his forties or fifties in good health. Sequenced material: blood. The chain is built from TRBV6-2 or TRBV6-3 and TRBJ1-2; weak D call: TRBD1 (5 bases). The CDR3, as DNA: TGTGCCAGCAGTTATGTTCGGGGCAGGCCAGAAGTGAGAAGGGGCTACACCTTC. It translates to CASSYVRGRPEVRRGYTF.